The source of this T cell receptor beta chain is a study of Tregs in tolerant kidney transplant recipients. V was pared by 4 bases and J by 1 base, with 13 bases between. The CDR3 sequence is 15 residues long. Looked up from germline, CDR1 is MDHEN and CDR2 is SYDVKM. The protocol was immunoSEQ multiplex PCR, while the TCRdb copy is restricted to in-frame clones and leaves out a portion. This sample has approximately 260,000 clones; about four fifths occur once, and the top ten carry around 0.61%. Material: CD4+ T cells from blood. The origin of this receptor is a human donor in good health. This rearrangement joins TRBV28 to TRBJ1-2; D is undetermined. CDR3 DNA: TGTGCCAGCAGTTCCGGACTGGGAGATAACTATGGCTACACCTTC. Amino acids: CASSSGLGDNYGYTF.